The 9 T cell receptor beta chains presented below share a single source sample, sequenced in a study of cytomegalovirus exposure and HLA in healthy donors. PCR involved 60 Vbeta and 13 Jbeta primers. This table comes from immunoSEQ multiplex PCR, and its TCRdb copy is limited to in-frame clones, with some not included. The table has 100,000 or so clones, 70% to 80% seen once; the top ten hold roughly 2.5%. Sequencing was done on a sample of PBMCs. These receptors came from a female donor in good health and CMV-seronegative.

V gene TRBV5-1 combines with J gene TRBJ1-1; the D gene is possibly TRBD1 (6 bases). Germline loops: CDR1 SGHRS, CDR2 YFSETQ. The V gene lost 4 bases and the J gene lost 11 bases, with 21 bases spanning the gap. The CDR3 runs 14 residues. The CDR3 DNA sequence: TGCGCCAGCAGCCTAGGGGGGGAGCAGGGTAGGGCTTTCTTT. Residues: CASSLGGEQGRAFF.

The chain has TRBV29-1 and TRBJ2-3, with D tentatively TRBD2 (6 bases). The V end lost 3 bases, the J end lost 10 bases, and 14 bases lay between the germline ends. Germline values: CDR1 SQVTM, CDR2 ANQGSEA. The CDR3 is 12 residues long. Here the CDR3 reads CSVEDGSFSQYF. CDR3 nucleotides: TGCAGCGTTGAGGACGGGAGCTTTTCGCAGTATTTT.

This sequence joins TRBV5-1 and TRBJ2-6; perhaps TRBD1 as D (6 bases). CDR3 size: 16 residues. Germline V CDR1 and CDR2: SGHRS, YFSETQ. The V end was cut by 3 bases, the J end by 2 bases, with 12 bases between. This CDR3 reads CASSSTGTTGANVLTF. CDR3 bases: TGCGCCAGCAGCTCGACAGGTACTACTGGGGCCAACGTCCTGACTTTC. Variable domain in full (rest from reference TRBV5-1 and TRBJ2-6): KAGVTQTPRYLIKTRGQQVTLSCSPISGHRSVSWYQQTPGQGLQFLFEYFSETQRNKGNFPGRFSGRQFSNSRSEMNVSTLELGDSALYLCASSSTGTTGANVLTFGAGSRLTVL.

This chain links TRBV28 with TRBJ1-2; D gene ambiguous. This CDR3 has 12 amino acids. The germline CDR1 and CDR2 sequences are MDHEN and SYDVKM. V was shortened by 7 bases and J by 7 bases, with 13 bases between the two germline ends. The CDR3 sequence: CASTRNSFGYTF. CDR3 coding DNA: TGTGCCAGCACCAGGAACTCTTTTGGCTACACCTTC.

In its sample, this clone was seen a few times. The chain couples TRBV6-1 to TRBJ1-4, with D possibly being TRBD1 (6 bases). V was cut by 4 bases and J by 6 bases, with 21 bases left in between. The CDR3 sequence is 17 residues long. Per germline, CDR1 MNHNS and CDR2 SASEGT. CDR3 bases: TGTGCCAGCAGTGCCTTCCTGCGGGGGGCAATCGATGAAAAACTGTTTTTT. Residues: CASSAFLRGAIDEKLFF.

This chain connects TRBV5-4 to TRBJ2-1; 10 bases align to TRBD1. V lost 0 bases, J lost 1 base, and 1 base stayed unmatched. Germline-derived CDR1 and CDR2 are SGHNT and YYREEE (reference sequence). The CDR3 runs to 16 residues. The CDR3 loop reads CASSLAGQGSYNEQFF. CDR3 in DNA: TGTGCCAGCAGCTTGGCGGGACAGGGGTCCTACAATGAGCAGTTCTTC.

The rearrangement links TRBV2 to TRBJ1-2; maybe TRBD1 (5 bases). Germline V lookup: CDR1 SNHLY, CDR2 FYNNEI. CDR3 length: 16 amino acids. V lost 5 bases to trimming and J lost 4 bases, with 20 bases between them. The CDR3 sequence: CASSLSRGGVSYGYTF. CDR3 sequence (DNA): TGTGCCAGCAGTCTGTCCCGTGGGGGGGTGAGCTATGGCTACACCTTC.

The J gene is TRBJ1-5, the V gene TRBV18; 7 bases line up with TRBD1. V lost 3 bases, J lost 0 bases, and 8 bases stayed unmatched. Germline V lookup: CDR1 KGHSH, CDR2 LQKENI. The CDR3 has 17 amino acids. CDR3 in amino acids: CASSPRAGGDSNQPQHF. As DNA, the CDR3 is TGTGCCAGCTCACCCCGGGCAGGGGGAGATAGCAATCAGCCCCAGCATTTT.

This chain links TRBV13 with TRBJ1-4; D is possibly TRBD1 (6 bases). The CDR3 contains 14 residues. Germline CDR1 reads PRHDT; CDR2 reads FYEKMQ (reference sequence). Trimming cost V 5 bases and J 8 bases, with 15 bases left between them. The CDR3 DNA sequence: TGTGCCAGCAGCCCCCCGGGGGGCGAAGAAAAACTGTTTTTT. Protein sequence: CASSPPGGEEKLFF.